In its sample, the clone carrying this TCR beta chain was seen a few times. Via MiXCR, TCRdb re-called the RT-PCR reads, giving one row per CDR3 protein. Of about 680,000 distinct CDR3 sequences listed, more than 13% are singletons. The specimen sequenced was memory CD4+ T cells from blood. The receptor was derived from a female donor in good health, serving as a healthy control.

CDR3: CAIRGGTVNEKLFF. The CDR3 nucleotides are TGTGCCATCCGGGGCGGGACGGTTAATGAAAAACTGTTTTTT. This chain uses TRBV10-3 with TRBJ1-4; a possible D gene is TRBD1 (5 bases). This CDR3 is built from 14 residues. V was clipped by 8 bases and J by 4 bases, with 14 bases between them. Germline assignment: CDR1 ENHRY and CDR2 SYGVKD.